These T cell receptor beta chains were read from a single sample in a study of T and B cells in COVID-19 patients. A single record per CDR3 protein comes from TCRdb applying MiXCR to the multiplex PCR reads. The data hold some 3,100 distinct CDR3 sequences, with 22% observed a single time. The sample comprised blood. Receptors originate from a human donor with active COVID-19. Both conserved end residues are part of each CDR3. Fields, in order: D gene, clone size, J gene, V gene, CDR3 DNA, CDR3 protein. D genes are given only for firm matches. Not every row has a clone size; where given, it reads once, few, many or a size class.

D: .
size: .
J: TRBJ1-6
V: TRBV12-3/TRBV12-4
DNA: TGTGCCAGCAGTTTGGGGGGGAGCTCACCCCTCCACTTT
CDR3: CASSLGGSSPLHF

D: TRBD2
size: .
J: TRBJ2-3
V: TRBV6-2/TRBV6-3
DNA: TGTGCCAGCAGTCCCCGACTAGCGGGGAGCACAGATACGCAGTATTTT
CDR3: CASSPRLAGSTDTQYF

D: .
size: .
J: TRBJ1-5
V: TRBV18
DNA: TGTGCCAGCTCACCAGGGTCAGAGGCGAGTCAGCCCCAGCATTTT
CDR3: CASSPGSEASQPQHF

D: TRBD2
size: medium-sized
J: TRBJ2-1
V: TRBV27
DNA: TGTGCCAGCAGTTTATTGCCTAGCGGGGAGAATGAGCAGTTCTTC
CDR3: CASSLLPSGENEQFF

D: .
size: .
J: TRBJ1-1
V: TRBV5-1
DNA: TGCGCCAGCAGCTTGAACACTGAAGCTTTCTTT
CDR3: CASSLNTEAFF

D: .
size: .
J: TRBJ2-2
V: TRBV28
DNA: TGTGCCAGCAGATTAGAGAGCGGGGAGCTGTTTTTT
CDR3: CASRLESGELFF

D: .
size: .
J: TRBJ2-1
V: TRBV20-1
DNA: TGCAGTGCTAGAGATCCTCCGAGCGAGCACACCTACGAGCAGTTCTTC
CDR3: CSARDPPSEHTYEQFF

D: .
size: few
J: TRBJ1-3
V: TRBV4-2
DNA: TGTGCCAGCAGCCAAGGGGTTGGAAACACCATATATTTT
CDR3: CASSQGVGNTIYF

D: .
size: .
J: TRBJ1-6
V: TRBV6-5
DNA: TGTGCCAGCAGGTCTCGCGGGTGGGGTATTTCACCCCTCCACTTT
CDR3: CASRSRGWGISPLHF

D: .
size: few
J: TRBJ1-2
V: TRBV7-9
DNA: TGTGCCAGCAGGCTGTCTGGGGAGCGAAGCTACACCTTC
CDR3: CASRLSGERSYTF

D: TRBD1
size: .
J: TRBJ2-7
V: TRBV24-1
DNA: TGTGCCACCAGTGAAAGGACAGGGAGTTGGGAGCAGTACTTC
CDR3: CATSERTGSWEQYF

D: .
size: .
J: TRBJ2-7
V: TRBV28
DNA: TGTGCCAGCGAGAGGGGAGCCTACGAGCAGTACTTC
CDR3: CASERGAYEQYF

D: .
size: once
J: TRBJ1-5
V: TRBV7-6
DNA: TGTGCCAGCAGCTTAGGGCAGTTAAATCAGCCCCAGCATTTT
CDR3: CASSLGQLNQPQHF

D: TRBD2
size: medium-sized
J: TRBJ2-7
V: TRBV27
DNA: TGTGCCAGCAGTTCTATCAACCGGGGACTAGCGGGAGCTGCCTACGAGCAGTACTTC
CDR3: CASSSINRGLAGAAYEQYF

D: TRBD2
size: few
J: TRBJ2-7
V: TRBV5-1
DNA: TGCGCCTCGGGAGCGGGGCAAGCCTACGAGCAGTACTTC
CDR3: CASGAGQAYEQYF

D: .
size: few
J: TRBJ2-3
V: TRBV4-3
DNA: TGCGCCAGCAGCCAAGATCCGGGGCGGCTTACAGATACGCAGTATTTT
CDR3: CASSQDPGRLTDTQYF

D: TRBD1
size: medium-sized
J: TRBJ1-4
V: TRBV5-5
DNA: TGTGCCAGCAGCTACGGACAGGGAGAAGGGGAAAAACTGTTTTTT
CDR3: CASSYGQGEGEKLFF

D: .
size: medium-sized
J: TRBJ2-2
V: TRBV10-3
DNA: TGTGCCATCAGTGGACCCCGAGCCGGGGAGCTGTTTTTT
CDR3: CAISGPRAGELFF

D: TRBD1
size: few
J: TRBJ1-6
V: TRBV4-3
DNA: TGCGCCAGCAGCCAAGGAGGGGCGGGACAGGGGAATTCACCCCTCCACTTT
CDR3: CASSQGGAGQGNSPLHF

D: .
size: .
J: TRBJ1-5
V: TRBV6-5
DNA: TGTGCCAGCAGTTACTCGGGCCCCCGGCAGGCCTCTAGCAATCAGCCCCAGCATTTT
CDR3: CASSYSGPRQASSNQPQHF

D: TRBD2
size: once
J: TRBJ2-7
V: TRBV10-3
DNA: TGTGCCAGCAGTTATAGAGCGGGAGATCACGAGCAGTACTTC
CDR3: CASSYRAGDHEQYF

D: TRBD1
size: .
J: TRBJ1-2
V: TRBV29-1
DNA: TGCAGCGTTGAAACAGGGGGCGAGGGCTACACCTTC
CDR3: CSVETGGEGYTF

D: .
size: medium-sized
J: TRBJ2-7
V: TRBV30
DNA: TGTGCCTGGACGAGTAGACGGGAGCAGTACTTC
CDR3: CAWTSRREQYF

D: .
size: medium-sized
J: TRBJ2-7
V: TRBV6-5
DNA: TGTGCCAGCAGCAACAGGGAAGTAATGTTAGTCGAGCAGTACTTC
CDR3: CASSNREVMLVEQYF

D: .
size: once
J: TRBJ1-2
V: TRBV7-2
DNA: TGTGCCAGCAGCCCCCAGGGTGGAATCTACACCTTC
CDR3: CASSPQGGIYTF

D: .
size: medium-sized
J: TRBJ2-2
V: TRBV6-1
DNA: TGTGCCAGCAGTGAATCTCTGATAAACACCGGGGAGCTGTTTTTT
CDR3: CASSESLINTGELFF

D: .
size: .
J: TRBJ1-1
V: TRBV6-6
DNA: TGTGCCAGCAATTTGGGGCGGACGAACACTGAAGCTTTCTTT
CDR3: CASNLGRTNTEAFF

D: .
size: .
J: TRBJ1-4
V: TRBV7-9
DNA: TGTGCCAGCAGCTCGCGTCTGACAGGCGGGGAAGAAAAACTGTTTTTT
CDR3: CASSSRLTGGEEKLFF

D: .
size: medium-sized
J: TRBJ2-2
V: TRBV27
DNA: TGTGCCAGCAGCCGTCCCAACACCGGGGAGCTGTTTTTT
CDR3: CASSRPNTGELFF

D: TRBD1
size: medium-sized
J: TRBJ2-5
V: TRBV12-3/TRBV12-4
DNA: TGTGCCAGCAGCCCTGGACAGGGGGGGAGGGAGACCCAGTACTTC
CDR3: CASSPGQGGRETQYF

D: .
size: medium-sized
J: TRBJ1-3
V: TRBV6-5
DNA: TGTGCCAGCAGTCGATCGGCAGGTGGGACTGGAAACACCATATATTTT
CDR3: CASSRSAGGTGNTIYF

D: .
size: medium-sized
J: TRBJ2-2
V: TRBV27
DNA: TGTGCCACCGGGCCTTATTACAGGGAGGATGGGGAGCTGTTTTTT
CDR3: CATGPYYREDGELFF

D: TRBD2
size: .
J: TRBJ2-3
V: TRBV5-1
DNA: TGCGCCAGCAGCTGGGGGACTAGCGGGAGGGCAGATACGCAGTATTTT
CDR3: CASSWGTSGRADTQYF

D: .
size: medium-sized
J: TRBJ1-4
V: TRBV5-6
DNA: TGTGCCAGCAGCTTGAGACAGCCGGGTGAAAAACTGTTTTTT
CDR3: CASSLRQPGEKLFF

D: .
size: .
J: TRBJ2-3
V: TRBV7-4
DNA: TGTGCCAGCAGCCGCTTTACAGGAGTCCCAGATACGCAGTATTTT
CDR3: CASSRFTGVPDTQYF

D: .
size: few
J: TRBJ2-1
V: TRBV5-4
DNA: TGTGCCAGCAGCCTTCCACAGAGCTCCTACAATGAGCAGTTCTTC
CDR3: CASSLPQSSYNEQFF

D: TRBD2
size: .
J: TRBJ2-1
V: TRBV6-2/TRBV6-3
DNA: TGTGCCAGCAGCTGGACTAGGTTAGGGAATGAGCAGTTCTTC
CDR3: CASSWTRLGNEQFF

D: .
size: medium-sized
J: TRBJ2-5
V: TRBV30
DNA: TGTGCCTGGGCCCGGGGGACCCAAGAGACCCAGTACTTC
CDR3: CAWARGTQETQYF

D: .
size: .
J: TRBJ1-5
V: TRBV12-3/TRBV12-4
DNA: TGTGCCAGCAGTATGGACAGCAGAGCTGCAAATCAGCCCCAGCATTTT
CDR3: CASSMDSRAANQPQHF

D: TRBD1
size: .
J: TRBJ2-7
V: TRBV20-1
DNA: TGCAGTGCTAACCGGGACAGCTACGAGCAGTACTTC
CDR3: CSANRDSYEQYF

D: TRBD2
size: medium-sized
J: TRBJ2-1
V: TRBV12-3/TRBV12-4
DNA: TGTGCCAGCAGTCGTTCGGGACTAGCGGGAGGACCAAACAATGAGCAGTTCTTC
CDR3: CASSRSGLAGGPNNEQFF

D: .
size: .
J: TRBJ1-1
V: TRBV11-2
DNA: TGTGCCAGCATGTGGAGGGGGATGAACACTGAAGCTTTCTTT
CDR3: CASMWRGMNTEAFF

D: .
size: .
J: TRBJ2-7
V: TRBV27
DNA: TGTGCCATCAGTGGAGGGTACAGGGTCAACTACGAGCAGTACTTC
CDR3: CAISGGYRVNYEQYF

D: .
size: large
J: TRBJ2-2
V: TRBV30
DNA: TGTGCCTGGAGTGTACTGGGGAACACCGGGGAGCTGTTTTTT
CDR3: CAWSVLGNTGELFF

D: .
size: few
J: TRBJ2-7
V: TRBV20-1
DNA: TGCAGTGCTAGGCGATTTGACGCCTACGAGCAGTACTTC
CDR3: CSARRFDAYEQYF

D: .
size: large
J: TRBJ2-7
V: TRBV29-1
DNA: TGCAGCGTTGTGGGCAGCTTTTCCTACGAGCAGTACTTC
CDR3: CSVVGSFSYEQYF

D: .
size: medium-sized
J: TRBJ1-1
V: TRBV19
DNA: TGTGCCAGTAGCATACCCCTTTCGAACACTGAAGCTTTCTTT
CDR3: CASSIPLSNTEAFF

D: .
size: .
J: TRBJ2-1
V: TRBV29-1
DNA: TGCAGCGTTGATCCCGGGCTAGCCGTCTTCTACAATGAGCAGTTCTTC
CDR3: CSVDPGLAVFYNEQFF